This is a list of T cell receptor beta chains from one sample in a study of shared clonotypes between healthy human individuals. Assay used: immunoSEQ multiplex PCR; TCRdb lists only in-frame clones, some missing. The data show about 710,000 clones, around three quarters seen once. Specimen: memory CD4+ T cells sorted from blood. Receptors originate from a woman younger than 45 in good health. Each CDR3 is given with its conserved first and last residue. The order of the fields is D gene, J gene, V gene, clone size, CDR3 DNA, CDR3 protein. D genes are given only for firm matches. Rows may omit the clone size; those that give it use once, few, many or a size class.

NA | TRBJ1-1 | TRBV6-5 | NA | TGTGCCAGCAGTCGCCAGGAGCGAACTGAAGCTTTCTTT | CASSRQERTEAFF
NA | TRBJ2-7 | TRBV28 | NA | TGTGCCAGCAGTTTACGAGGGGCCGTCTACGAGCAGTACTTC | CASSLRGAVYEQYF
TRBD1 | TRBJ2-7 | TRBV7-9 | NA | TGTGCCAGCAGCCCCAGCCCAGACAGGGCTGACTTC | CASSPSPDRADF
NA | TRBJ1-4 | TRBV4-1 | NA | TGCGCCAGCAGCCGGCGGGGCGCACCAACTAATGAAAAACTGTTTTTT | CASSRRGAPTNEKLFF
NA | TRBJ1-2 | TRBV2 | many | TGTGCCAGCAGATGGGAGGGCTATGGCTACACCTTC | CASRWEGYGYTF
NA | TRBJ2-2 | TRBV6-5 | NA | TGTGCCAGCAGTTACACACAGGGTTCCCGGACCGGGGAGCTGTTTTTT | CASSYTQGSRTGELFF
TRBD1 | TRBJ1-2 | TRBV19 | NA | TGTGCCAGTAGCGGGACAGGGGGCGGCCGATATGGCTACACCTTC | CASSGTGGGRYGYTF
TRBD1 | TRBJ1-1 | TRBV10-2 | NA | TGCGCCAGCACCCCGGGACAGGGGGCAGGGAACACTGAAGCTTTCTTT | CASTPGQGAGNTEAFF
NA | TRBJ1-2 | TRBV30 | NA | TGTGCCTGGAGCCACTGGGCGGACTATGGCTACACCTTC | CAWSHWADYGYTF
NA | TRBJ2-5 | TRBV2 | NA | TGTGCCAGCAGGCAACAGGGCTACTTCCAAGAGACCCAGTACTTC | CASRQQGYFQETQYF
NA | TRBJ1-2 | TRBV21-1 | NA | TGTGCCAGCATCGAAACAGGGTTGCCGCTACTCTATGGCTACACCTTC | CASIETGLPLLYGYTF
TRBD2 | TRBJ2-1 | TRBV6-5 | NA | TGTGCCAGCAGTCGACTAGCGGAGTACAATGAGCAGTTCTTC | CASSRLAEYNEQFF
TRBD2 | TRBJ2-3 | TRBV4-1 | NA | TGCGCCAGCAGCCTCATAACGGGGGGAGAGGGCACAGATACGCAGTATTTT | CASSLITGGEGTDTQYF
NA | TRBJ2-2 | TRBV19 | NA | TGTGCCAGTAGTGCGGGGACAACCTTGGGGAACACCGGGGAGCTGTTTTTT | CASSAGTTLGNTGELFF
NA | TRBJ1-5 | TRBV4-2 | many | TGTGCCAGCAGCCAAGATCTAAATAATCAGCCCCAGCATTTT | CASSQDLNNQPQHF
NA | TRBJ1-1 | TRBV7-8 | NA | TGTGCCAGCAGCTTAGCAAGGGAGAGGACTGAAGCTTTCTTT | CASSLARERTEAFF